This T cell receptor (beta chain) derives from a study of cytomegalovirus exposure and HLA in healthy donors. Overall study findings and caveats: Reported findings show TCR beta sequences accurately forecast HLA-A and HLA-B alleles in most subjects. Among immune exposure information, only CMV serostatus was available.

The germline CDR1 and CDR2 sequences are LNHDA and SQIVND (reference sequence). V lost 7 bases and J lost 0, with 14 bases in between. The CDR3 has 15 amino acids. Amplification used 60 Vbeta primers and 13 Jbeta primers. Generated by immunoSEQ multiplex PCR, the TCRdb table keeps only in-frame clones and is missing some. Of about 130,000 clones listed, roughly 10% are singletons. A word on this clone: As yet, its antigen is unknown.

The source of this sequence is a woman aged 18-35 years in good health and CMV-seropositive. The specimen was PBMCs. V and J are TRBV19 and TRBJ2-3; possibly TRBD2 for D (5 bases). This chain's CDR3 is CASNTLAESTDTQYF. Here the CDR3 DNA reads TGTGCCAGTAATACTCTAGCCGAAAGCACAGATACGCAGTATTTT.